The 24 T cell receptor beta chains below all came from one sample that was sequenced in a study of cytotoxic CD8 clonotypes in ibrutinib-treated CLL. Data came from immunoSEQ multiplex PCR; TCRdb stores just in-frame clones and leaves some out. The table includes fewer than 25,000 clones, approximately 72% detected once. Sequenced here: PBMCs, sampled before ibrutinib treatment. These receptors came from a human donor with chronic lymphocytic leukemia.

V usage is TRBV19 and J usage is TRBJ1-1; 10 nucleotides agree with TRBD1. The ends lost 5 bases at V and 4 bases at J; junction bases unmatched: 1. The germline gives CDR1 LNHDA, CDR2 SQIVND (reference sequence). The CDR3 loop spans 13 amino acids. The CDR3 DNA sequence: TGTGCCAGTAGTTGGGACAGGGGCACTGAAGCTTTCTTT. It encodes CASSWDRGTEAFF.

This chain links TRBV21-1 with TRBJ2-7. TRBV21-1 is termed a pseudogene. This CDR3 comprises 16 residues. The CDR3 spells CASSKPPAHIGYEQYF. CDR3 nucleotide sequence: TGTGCCAGCAGCAAACCCCCGGCGCACATAGGATACGAGCAGTACTTC.

The chain joins TRBV5-1 to TRBJ1-2; unclear D gene. Per the germline V gene, CDR1 is SGHRS and CDR2 is YFSETQ. This CDR3 region has 20 residues. V was cut by 0 bases and J by 0 bases, with 24 bases left in between. The CDR3 sequence is CASSLAGLKQASSANYGYTF. CDR3 nucleotide sequence: TGCGCCAGCAGCTTGGCAGGACTCAAACAAGCCAGCAGCGCTAACTATGGCTACACCTTC.

In its sample, this clone was seen a few times. The chain recombines TRBV6-1 with TRBJ2-1; D ambiguous. V dropped 5 bases and J dropped 5 bases, with 16 bases sitting between them. The CDR3 runs to 15 residues. Germline assignment: CDR1 MNHNS and CDR2 SASEGT. The chain's CDR3 is CASSFDPRGHNEQFF. DNA for the CDR3: TGTGCCAGCAGTTTCGATCCTCGAGGACACAATGAGCAGTTCTTC.

The chain combines TRBV5-1 with TRBJ2-1, with 8 bases that match TRBD2. The CDR3 has 17 amino acids. V gave up 2 bases and J gave up 0 bases; unmatched junction bases: 7. Looked up from germline, CDR1 is SGHRS and CDR2 is YFSETQ. CDR3 amino acids: CASSFRSGGNSYNEQFF. The CDR3 region has the DNA TGCGCCAGCAGCTTCCGGTCGGGAGGGAACTCCTACAATGAGCAGTTCTTC.

The chain combines TRBV5-1 with TRBJ2-2, with D perhaps assigned TRBD1 or TRBD2 (5 bases each). The V and J ends lost 0 bases and 7 bases respectively, with 7 bases between them. The CDR3 loop spans 13 amino acids. Germline CDR1 is SGHRS and CDR2 is YFSETQ. This CDR3 reads CASSLVGGGELFF. Here the CDR3 DNA reads TGCGCCAGCAGCTTGGTTGGGGGCGGGGAGCTGTTTTTT.

This clone was observed a handful of times. The chain is built from TRBV5-4 and TRBJ1-1; D uncertain. The CDR3 spans 18 residues. Germline CDR1 reads SGHNT; CDR2 reads YYREEE (reference sequence). Between the trimmed V and J ends, which lost 0 bases and 3 bases, there was a span of 21 bases. The CDR3 nucleotides are TGTGCCAGCAGCTTGGAGTATTCAGGAGCCCACGGGGACACTGAAGCTTTCTTT. Protein product: CASSLEYSGAHGDTEAFF.

This clone was found once. The V gene is TRBV27, the J gene TRBJ1-5; weak D call: TRBD1 (5 bases). The CDR3 length is 15 residues. V gave up 6 bases and J gave up 1 base, with 13 bases separating them. Germline V gene lookup returns CDR1 MNHEY and CDR2 SMNVEV (reference sequence). Here the CDR3 reads CASSPGTGSNQPQHF. The CDR3 bases are TGTGCCAGCAGCCCGGGGACTGGAAGCAATCAGCCCCAGCATTTT.

This sequence joins TRBV5-1 and TRBJ2-2; 8 positions agree with TRBD2. J gave up 7 bases and V 0 bases, and 8 bases lay outside the gene matches. There are 16 residues in the CDR3. Per the germline V gene, CDR1 is SGHRS and CDR2 is YFSETQ. As DNA, the CDR3 is TGCGCCAGCAGCTTGGTTGGTAGCGGGATAGTCGGGGAGCTGTTTTTT. It specifies CASSLVGSGIVGELFF.

This clone turned up a few times. The chain couples TRBV11-2 to TRBJ2-3, with TRBD2 as a possible D gene (5 bases). The CDR3 sequence is 16 residues long. Between the trimmed V and J ends, which lost 5 bases and 3 bases, there was a span of 18 bases. Germline CDR1 and CDR2: SGHAT and FQNNGV. The CDR3 DNA reads TGTGCCAGCAGCCGCCTGAGCCGGACTGGGACAGATACGCAGTATTTT. It encodes CASSRLSRTGTDTQYF.

J is TRBJ1-1 and V is TRBV6-6; D call uncertain. The CDR3 spans 13 residues. V was cut by 2 bases and J by 5 bases, with 9 bases left in between. CDR1 and CDR2 from the germline V gene are MNHNY and SVGAGI (reference sequence). The CDR3 sequence is CASSYSTGTEAFF. The CDR3 region has the DNA TGTGCCAGCAGTTACAGCACGGGGACTGAAGCTTTCTTT.

This chain connects TRBV30 to TRBJ1-3; no definite D call. V shed 0 bases and J shed 0 bases, with 6 bases lying between them. This CDR3 contains 14 residues. Germline V CDR1 and CDR2: GTSNPN, SVGIG (reference sequence). This CDR3 is CAWSVPSSGNTIYF. For the CDR3, the DNA is TGTGCCTGGAGTGTGCCGAGCTCTGGAAACACCATATATTTT.

The chain joins TRBV7-9 to TRBJ2-1, with 11 nucleotides matching TRBD1. This CDR3 comprises 15 residues. V was clipped by 4 bases and J by 5 bases; unmatched bases: 4. Germline V lookup: CDR1 SEHNR, CDR2 FQNEAQ (reference sequence). In DNA, the CDR3 is TGTGCCAGCAGCTCCGGGACAGGGGGTAACAATGAGCAGTTCTTC. This sequence encodes CASSSGTGGNNEQFF.

The chain employs TRBV5-1 and TRBJ2-7, with 12 bases that match TRBD2. CDR1 is SGHRS and CDR2 is YFSETQ in the germline V gene. The CDR3 covers 14 residues. Unmatched junction bases numbered 4, after V lost 4 bases and J lost 5 bases. The CDR3 bases are TGCGCCAGCAGCCCGGGACTAGCGGGCCACGAGCAGTACTTC. It is translated as CASSPGLAGHEQYF.

The rearrangement joins TRBV7-9 to TRBJ2-7; perhaps TRBD2 as D (5 bases). V lost 5 bases and J lost 5, with 7 bases in between. Germline CDR1 and CDR2: SEHNR and FQNEAQ (reference sequence). CDR3 length: 11 amino acids. The CDR3 sequence is CASSAADEQYF. In DNA, the CDR3 is TGTGCCAGCAGCGCAGCGGACGAGCAGTACTTC. Based on the CDR3 plus reference TRBV7-9 and TRBJ2-7, the full variable domain is DTGVSQNPRHKITKRGQNVTFRCDPISEHNRLYWYRQTLGQGPEFLTYFQNEAQLEKSRLLSDRFSAERPKGSFSTLEIQRTEQGDSAMYLCASSAADEQYFGPGTRLTVT.

The chain is built from TRBV2 and TRBJ2-7, with TRBD1 identical over 10 bases. The V segment lost 6 bases and the J segment 5 bases; nucleotides outside the gene matches: 4. Germline V gene lookup returns CDR1 SNHLY and CDR2 FYNNEI. The CDR3 sequence is 13 residues long. This CDR3 is CASSPTGGHEQYF. The CDR3 DNA reads TGTGCCAGCAGCCCGACAGGGGGCCACGAGCAGTACTTC.

The chain joins TRBV7-9 to TRBJ2-3; D gene uncertain. The CDR3 length is 14 residues. In germline, CDR1 is SEHNR, CDR2 FQNEAQ (reference sequence). V was pared by 2 bases and J by 0 bases, with 6 bases between. DNA for the CDR3: TGTGCCAGCAGCTTAACGGCAAGCACAGATACGCAGTATTTT. Translation gives CASSLTASTDTQYF.

The rearrangement links TRBV10-3 to TRBJ2-5, with a possible D match to TRBD2 (5 bases). The CDR3 runs 15 residues. Per germline, CDR1 ENHRY and CDR2 SYGVKD. V dropped 6 bases and J dropped 5 bases, with 19 bases sitting between them. The CDR3 here is CAIRTGRGHAETQYF. The CDR3 coding sequence is TGTGCCATCAGAACCGGGCGAGGGCATGCGGAGACCCAGTACTTC.

V and J are TRBV11-2 and TRBJ1-1; D remains ambiguous. The germline gives CDR1 SGHAT, CDR2 FQNNGV. The V end was cut by 0 bases, the J end by 5 bases, with 16 bases between. This CDR3 has 16 residues. The CDR3 is CASSLEFGQKGTEAFF. CDR3 coding DNA: TGTGCCAGCAGCTTAGAGTTTGGCCAAAAAGGGACTGAAGCTTTCTTT. The variable domain in full, with the rest retrieved from reference TRBV11-2 and TRBJ1-1, is EAGVAQSPRYKIIEKRQSVAFWCNPISGHATLYWYQQILGQGPKLLIQFQNNGVVDDSQLPKDRFSAERLKGVDSTLKIQPAKLEDSAVYLCASSLEFGQKGTEAFFGQGTRLTVV.

V usage is TRBV5-1 and J usage is TRBJ2-1, with TRBD2 matching 14 bases. CDR3 length: 18 amino acids. J lost 9 bases, V lost 3 bases, and 14 bases had no gene match. Germline V gene data show CDR1 as SGHRS and CDR2 as YFSETQ. The CDR3 nucleotides read TGCGCCAGCAGCTCCTGGACTAGCGGGAGGAAGGGGACGGGTGAGCAGTTCTTC. Its translation is CASSSWTSGRKGTGEQFF.

V and J are TRBV25-1 and TRBJ1-2; D possibly corresponds to TRBD1 (5 bases). CDR1 is MGHDK and CDR2 is SYGVNS in the germline V gene. V was shortened by 5 bases and J by 3 bases, with 10 bases between the two germline ends. The CDR3 is 13 residues long. The CDR3 is CASSPGGDYGYTF. For the CDR3, the DNA is TGTGCCAGCAGTCCGGGGGGAGACTATGGCTACACCTTC.

The V gene is TRBV27, the J gene TRBJ2-3; D is possibly TRBD1 or TRBD2 (5 bases each). CDR1 is MNHEY, CDR2 SMNVEV, per germline (reference sequence). The CDR3 loop spans 12 amino acids. V was pared by 1 base and J by 6 bases, with 5 bases between. The CDR3 reads CASSLWGDTQYF. The DNA of the CDR3 is TGTGCCAGCAGTTTATGGGGGGATACGCAGTATTTT.

The V gene is TRBV7-9, the J gene TRBJ2-5, with D perhaps being TRBD1 or TRBD2 (5 bases each). Germline assignment: CDR1 SEHNR and CDR2 FQNEAQ (reference sequence). V lost 5 bases, J lost 2 bases, and 15 bases lay in between. The CDR3 consists of 15 residues. The DNA for the CDR3 is TGTGCCAGCAGCAGAGGGGACGGTCGTCAAGAGACCCAGTACTTC. Translation: CASSRGDGRQETQYF.

A single count supports this clone. The V call is TRBV2, the J call TRBJ1-2, with D possibly being TRBD1 (5 bases). Germline assignment: CDR1 SNHLY and CDR2 FYNNEI. This CDR3 is 13 amino acids long. V was cut by 3 bases and J by 8 bases, with 13 bases left in between. The CDR3: CASSDGGKVGYTF. The CDR3 DNA follows: TGTGCCAGCAGTGACGGGGGGAAGGTGGGCTACACCTTC.